Below, 26 T cell receptor beta chains from the same sample are listed, as sequenced in a study of T cells in Graves' hyperthyroidism and ophthalmopathy. Amplified TCR beta CDR3 regions came from RNA transcripts. When the TCR CDR3 underwent first-round RT-PCR, the HTBI primer set was used. TCRdb passed the multiplex PCR reads through MiXCR, listing each CDR3 protein once. In the table there are around 300,000 distinct CDR3 sequences, roughly 13% of which are singletons. The sequenced sample was blood. The receptors were gathered from a woman aged 40 to 50 with Graves' ophthalmopathy.

This clonotype occurred many times. The genes are TRBV2 and TRBJ1-4, with D possibly being TRBD1 (5 bases). Trimming left V 4 bases short and J 0 bases short, with 9 bases between. CDR1 SNHLY and CDR2 FYNNEI come from the germline V gene. The CDR3 is 15 residues long. DNA for the CDR3: TGTGCCAGCAGTGGCGACAGCGCAACTAATGAAAAACTGTTTTTT. Residues: CASSGDSATNEKLFF.

This clonotype was counted ten times or more. The chain is built from TRBV20-1 and TRBJ1-1; no clear D gene. Germline CDR1 and CDR2: DFQATT and SNEGSKA (reference sequence). The CDR3 spans 12 residues. V lost 0 bases to trimming and J lost 4 bases, with 6 bases between them. CDR3 in amino acids: CSARDGGTEAFF. The DNA for the CDR3 is TGCAGTGCTAGAGATGGTGGCACTGAAGCTTTCTTT.

The chain carries TRBV4-1 and TRBJ1-4; 7 nucleotides line up with TRBD1. The CDR3 covers 15 residues. Germline loops: CDR1 MGHRA, CDR2 YSYEKL. Trimming cost V 4 bases and J 8 bases; bases outside gene matches: 10. The CDR3 here is CASSRGEGADEKLFF. The DNA of the CDR3 is TGCGCCAGCAGCCGTGGGGAGGGGGCGGACGAAAAACTGTTTTTT.

The chain is built from TRBV6-1 and TRBJ2-5; tentatively, D is TRBD1 (6 bases). CDR3 size: 13 residues. Trimming removed 5 bases from V and 4 bases from J, with 11 bases in between. The germline V gene has CDR1 MNHNS and CDR2 SASEGT. The CDR3 is CASSQGQPETQYF. The CDR3 DNA follows: TGTGCCAGCAGTCAAGGACAGCCAGAGACCCAGTACTTC.

This clonotype has at least ten counts. The chain couples TRBV10-1 to TRBJ1-1; unclear D gene. CDR1 and CDR2 from the germline V gene are WNHNN and SYGVQD (reference sequence). This CDR3 is built from 14 residues. Trimming cost V 4 bases and J 5 bases, with 14 bases left between them. The CDR3 nucleotides are TGCGCCAGCAGTGCGTTTTTGGAAGGAACTGAAGCTTTCTTT. Protein sequence: CASSAFLEGTEAFF.

The chain joins TRBV6-1 to TRBJ2-7, with a tentative D call TRBD1 (6 bases). The CDR3 loop spans 14 amino acids. The V gene lost 9 bases and the J gene lost 3 bases, with 18 bases spanning the gap. Germline V CDR1 and CDR2: MNHNS, SASEGT. Written as DNA, the CDR3 is TGTGCCAGTGCCCCCCGGGACATATACTACGAGCAGTACTTC. Its protein product is CASAPRDIYYEQYF.

This clonotype has more than one count but fewer than ten. The gene calls are TRBV10-1 and TRBJ2-7, with 11 positions matching TRBD1. Germline V CDR1 and CDR2: WNHNN, SYGVQD (reference sequence). The J segment lost 0 bases and the V segment lost 4 bases, leaving 2 bases of the junction unmatched. This CDR3 spans 15 amino acids. The CDR3 loop is CASSAGTGGSYEQYF. In DNA, the CDR3 is TGCGCCAGCAGTGCCGGGACAGGGGGCTCCTACGAGCAGTACTTC.

This clonotype showed up just a few times. The rearrangement joins TRBV18 to TRBJ2-5, with TRBD2 identical over 8 bases. Per the germline V gene, CDR1 is KGHSH and CDR2 is LQKENI. V shed 0 bases, J shed 1 base, and the junction held 4 bases outside the gene matches. The CDR3 spans 16 residues. The CDR3, as DNA: TGTGCCAGCTCACCACCGGTAGCGGGGATCCAAGAGACCCAGTACTTC. This codes for CASSPPVAGIQETQYF.

At least ten counts were recorded for this clonotype. The V and J genes are TRBV6-1 and TRBJ1-1; D gene uncertain. The V end lost 4 bases, the J end lost 3 bases, and 9 bases lay between the germline ends. Germline V gene data show CDR1 as MNHNS and CDR2 as SASEGT. This CDR3 is 13 amino acids long. CDR3 in amino acids: CASSVTVYTEAFF. The CDR3 DNA is TGTGCCAGCAGTGTCACGGTATACACTGAAGCTTTCTTT.

This clonotype showed up many times. This chain uses TRBV6-5 with TRBJ1-1; no clear D gene. Trimming removed 0 bases at V and 2 bases at J, with 19 bases between. This CDR3 is built from 18 residues. The germline gives CDR1 MNHEY, CDR2 SVGAGI. CDR3 nucleotide sequence: TGTGCCAGCAGTTACTCGCGCCCTAATTTTGGATTCAACACTGAAGCTTTCTTT. Translation gives CASSYSRPNFGFNTEAFF.

The CDR3 nucleotides read TGTGCCAGCAGCTTGGGAATAGCGGGAACCTACGAGCAGTACTTC. Amino acid sequence: CASSLGIAGTYEQYF. The gene calls are TRBV5-4 and TRBJ2-7; 8 bases match TRBD2. Germline assignment: CDR1 SGHNT and CDR2 YYREEE (reference sequence). V shed 0 bases, J shed 2 bases, and the junction held 4 bases outside the gene matches. CDR3 size: 15 residues.

This clonotype has ten or more counts. The chain recombines TRBV28 with TRBJ2-6; the match to TRBD1 covers 9 bases. The CDR3 is 19 amino acids. V shed 5 bases, J shed 2 bases, and the junction held 13 bases outside the gene matches. Per the germline V gene, CDR1 is MDHEN and CDR2 is SYDVKM. CDR3 bases: TGTGCCAGCAGTGAAACCGGGACAGGGTATGCCCCTGGGGCCAACGTCCTGACTTTC. Translating gives CASSETGTGYAPGANVLTF. The full variable domain, with the rest looked up from reference TRBV28 and TRBJ2-6, is DVKVTQSSRYLVKRTGEKVFLECVQDMDHENMFWYRQDPGLGLRLIYFSYDVKMKEKGDIPEGYSVSREKKERFSLILESASTNQTSMYLCASSETGTGYAPGANVLTFGAGSRLTVL.

This clonotype appeared many times. The gene calls are TRBV6-1 and TRBJ2-1, with 11 bases lining up with TRBD1. The CDR3 runs to 14 residues. Losses at the gene ends were 6 bases for V and 8 bases for J; bases not matched to a gene: 6. Germline V gives CDR1 MNHNS, CDR2 SASEGT. The CDR3: CASSPGQGAYEQFF. CDR3 coding DNA: TGTGCCAGCAGCCCCGGACAGGGGGCCTATGAGCAGTTCTTC.

This clonotype was recorded many times. The chain combines TRBV6-2 or TRBV6-3 with TRBJ1-1, with no clear D. Germline CDR1 and CDR2: MNHEY and SVGEGT. The CDR3 loop spans 13 amino acids. Trimming removed 2 bases at V and 1 base at J, with 5 bases between. The CDR3 DNA is TGTGCCAGCAGTTACAGGGCGAACACTGAAGCTTTCTTT. This sequence encodes CASSYRANTEAFF.

This clonotype was counted at least ten times. The genes are TRBV7-9 and TRBJ2-7; no clear D gene. V lost 1 base and J 9 bases, leaving 7 bases between the germline ends. CDR1 and CDR2 (germline): SEHNR, FQNEAQ (reference sequence). The CDR3 is 11 amino acids. CDR3 sequence (DNA): TGTGCCAGCAGCTTAGGTCCGTGGCAGTACTTC. Translating gives CASSLGPWQYF.

CDR3 bases: TGCAGTGCTTCGAGACAGGCTCCGAACACCGGGGAGCTGTTTTTT. This sequence encodes CSASRQAPNTGELFF. The rearrangement links TRBV20-1 to TRBJ2-2, with a tentative D call TRBD1 (6 bases). The germline V and J ends were trimmed by 5 bases and 0 bases, with 13 bases remaining between them. There are 15 residues in the CDR3. The V gene's germline CDR1 is DFQATT and CDR2 SNEGSKA (reference sequence).

This clonotype was seen at least ten times. The chain couples TRBV6-2 or TRBV6-3 to TRBJ2-7, with D hard to call. From germline, CDR1 is MNHEY and CDR2 SVGEGT. V shed 4 bases and J shed 4 bases, with 5 bases lying between them. The CDR3 loop spans 11 amino acids. The CDR3 nucleotides are TGTGCCAGCAGTTTAGAATACGAGCAGTACTTC. Protein: CASSLEYEQYF.

This chain links TRBV3-1 with TRBJ2-5; D may match TRBD1 or TRBD2 (5 bases each). The CDR3 runs to 14 residues. Germline V lookup: CDR1 LGHDT, CDR2 YNNKEL (reference sequence). Trimming left V 3 bases short and J 5 bases short, with 13 bases between. CDR3 in amino acids: CASSQGTFGETQYF. The CDR3 region has the DNA TGTGCCAGCAGCCAGGGGACCTTTGGTGAGACCCAGTACTTC.

This clonotype has only a few counts. A much more abundant neighbour one base away suggests this may be a read error. The gene calls are TRBV2 and TRBJ2-5, with D unclear. The ends were cut back, 4 bases at V and 0 bases at J, with 12 bases in the middle. CDR3 length: 15 amino acids. Germline assignment: CDR1 SNHLY and CDR2 FYNNEI. The chain's CDR3 is CASSALGIYQETQYF. The CDR3 bases are TGTGCCAGCAGTGCCTTAGGGATTTACCAAGAGACCCAGTACTTC.

In its sample, this clonotype was seen a few times. The chain joins TRBV20-1 to TRBJ2-2; 8 bases are shared with TRBD1. Germline trimming cut 5 bases from V and 7 bases from J; bases unmatched to any gene: 3. The CDR3 extends over 12 amino acids. Germline CDR1 DFQATT, CDR2 SNEGSKA (reference sequence). The chain's CDR3 is CSAYRGVGELFF. CDR3 nucleotide sequence: TGCAGTGCTTACAGGGGGGTCGGGGAGCTGTTTTTT.

This clonotype was observed many times. The chain has TRBV20-1 and TRBJ1-1; 8 bases match TRBD1. V was pared by 2 bases and J by 4 bases, with 6 bases of the junction left unmatched. CDR3 length equals 14 residues. Germline loops: CDR1 DFQATT, CDR2 SNEGSKA (reference sequence). DNA of the CDR3: TGCAGTGCTAGACCCAGGGGGCCAGTCACTGAAGCTTTCTTT. It yields the protein CSARPRGPVTEAFF.

This clonotype was found a few times. The rearrangement uses TRBV6-1 and TRBJ1-3, with D possibly being TRBD1 (6 bases). V was shortened by 6 bases and J by 0 bases, with 12 bases between the two germline ends. This CDR3 is built from 15 residues. CDR1 is MNHNS and CDR2 is SASEGT in the germline V gene. The CDR3 DNA reads as TGTGCCAGCAGGAAAGGGGACATCTCTGGAAACACCATATATTTT. Translated, it gives CASRKGDISGNTIYF.

This clonotype was detected ten times or more. CDR3 in amino acids: CASSLQNTHSYEQYF. The CDR3 coding sequence is TGTGCCAGCAGCTTACAGAACACCCACTCCTACGAGCAGTACTTC. This chain uses TRBV7-9 with TRBJ2-7; no clear D. Germline values: CDR1 SEHNR, CDR2 FQNEAQ (reference sequence). Trimming removed 2 bases at V and 0 bases at J, with 11 bases between. This CDR3 comprises 15 residues. Full variable domain (missing parts from reference TRBV7-9 and TRBJ2-7): DTGVSQNPRHKITKRGQNVTFRCDPISEHNRLYWYRQTLGQGPEFLTYFQNEAQLEKSRLLSDRFSAERPKGSFSTLEIQRTEQGDSAMYLCASSLQNTHSYEQYFGPGTRLTVT.

This clonotype was counted many times. The rearrangement links TRBV7-9 to TRBJ1-4; D gene unclear. V shed 5 bases and J shed 5 bases, with 6 bases lying between them. The CDR3 runs to 12 residues. CDR1 and CDR2 from the germline V gene are SEHNR and FQNEAQ (reference sequence). In DNA, the CDR3 is TGTGCCAGCAGCCAAGAAAATGAAAAACTGTTTTTT. Translation gives CASSQENEKLFF.

There are many counts of this clonotype. The chain couples TRBV28 to TRBJ2-2; perhaps D is TRBD1 or TRBD2 (5 bases each). CDR3 length equals 14 residues. V shed 8 bases and J shed 4 bases, with 14 bases lying between them. Germline loops: CDR1 MDHEN, CDR2 SYDVKM. CDR3 nucleotide sequence: TGTGCCAGCCGGGACCCAGGCGTCACCGGGGAGCTGTTTTTT. As protein: CASRDPGVTGELFF.

This clonotype was picked up many times. The CDR3, as DNA: TGTGCCAGCACTTCGGGACGGCTCAACACCGGGGAGCTGTTTTTT. This gives the protein CASTSGRLNTGELFF. The chain links TRBV12-3 or TRBV12-4 to TRBJ2-2; D may match TRBD1 or TRBD2 (5 bases each). The CDR3 contains 15 residues. V dropped 7 bases and J dropped 2 bases, with 14 bases sitting between them.